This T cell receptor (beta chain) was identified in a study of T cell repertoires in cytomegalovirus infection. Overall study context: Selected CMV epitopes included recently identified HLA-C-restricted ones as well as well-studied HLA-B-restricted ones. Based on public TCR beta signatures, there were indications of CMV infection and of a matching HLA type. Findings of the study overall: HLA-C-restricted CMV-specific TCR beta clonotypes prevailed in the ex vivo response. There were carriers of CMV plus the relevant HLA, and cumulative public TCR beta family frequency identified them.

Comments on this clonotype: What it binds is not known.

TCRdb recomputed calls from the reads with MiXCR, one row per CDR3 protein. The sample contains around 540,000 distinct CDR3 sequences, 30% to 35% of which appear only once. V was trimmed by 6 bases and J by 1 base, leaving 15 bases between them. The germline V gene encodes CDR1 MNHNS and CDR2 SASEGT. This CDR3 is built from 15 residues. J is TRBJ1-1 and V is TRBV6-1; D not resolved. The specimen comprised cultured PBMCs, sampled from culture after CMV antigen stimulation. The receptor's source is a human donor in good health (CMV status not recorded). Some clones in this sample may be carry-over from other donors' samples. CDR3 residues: CASSAPSNENTEAFF. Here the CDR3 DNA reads TGTGCCAGCAGCGCTCCCTCGAACGAGAACACTGAAGCTTTCTTT.